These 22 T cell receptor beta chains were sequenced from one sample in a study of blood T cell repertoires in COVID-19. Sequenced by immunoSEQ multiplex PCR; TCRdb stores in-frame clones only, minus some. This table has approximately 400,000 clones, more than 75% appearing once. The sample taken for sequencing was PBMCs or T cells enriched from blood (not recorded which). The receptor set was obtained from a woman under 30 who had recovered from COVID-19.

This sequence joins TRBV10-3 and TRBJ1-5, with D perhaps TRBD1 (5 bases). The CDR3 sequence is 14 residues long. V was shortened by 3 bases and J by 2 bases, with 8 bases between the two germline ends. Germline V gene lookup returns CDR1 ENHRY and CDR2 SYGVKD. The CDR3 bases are TGTGCCATCAGTGACCAGGGTGGCAATCAGCCCCAGCATTTT. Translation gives CAISDQGGNQPQHF.

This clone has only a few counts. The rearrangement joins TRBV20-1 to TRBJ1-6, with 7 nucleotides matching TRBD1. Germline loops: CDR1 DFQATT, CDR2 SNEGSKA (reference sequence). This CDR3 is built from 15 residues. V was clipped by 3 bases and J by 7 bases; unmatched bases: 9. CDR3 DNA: TGCAGTGCTAGTCCCCCAGGGGGTCCAAATTCACCCCTCCACTTT. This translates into CSASPPGGPNSPLHF.

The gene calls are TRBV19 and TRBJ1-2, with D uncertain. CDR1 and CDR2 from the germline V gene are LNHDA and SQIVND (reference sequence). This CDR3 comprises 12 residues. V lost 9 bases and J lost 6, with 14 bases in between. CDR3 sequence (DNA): TGTGCCAGCCTCGAAGCCCCCCATGGCTACACCTTC. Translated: CASLEAPHGYTF.

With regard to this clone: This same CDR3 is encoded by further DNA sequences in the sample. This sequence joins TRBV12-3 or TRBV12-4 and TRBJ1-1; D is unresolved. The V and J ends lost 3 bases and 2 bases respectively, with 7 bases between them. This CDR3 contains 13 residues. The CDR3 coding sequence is TGTGCCAGCAGTTTGCGGGTAAACACTGAAGCTTTCTTT. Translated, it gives CASSLRVNTEAFF.

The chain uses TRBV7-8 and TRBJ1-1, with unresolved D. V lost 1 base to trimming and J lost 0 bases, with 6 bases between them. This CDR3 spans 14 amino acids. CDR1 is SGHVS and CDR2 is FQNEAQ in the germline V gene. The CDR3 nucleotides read TGTGCCAGCAGCTTAGGTCATCTGAACACTGAAGCTTTCTTT. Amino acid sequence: CASSLGHLNTEAFF.

CDR3 sequence (DNA): TGTGCCAGTAGTATAGATGGGGGGAGCCACAATGAGCAGTTCTTC. Translated, it gives CASSIDGGSHNEQFF. The rearrangement links TRBV19 to TRBJ2-1; tentative D call: TRBD2 (6 bases). The CDR3 length is 15 residues. Germline V CDR1 and CDR2: LNHDA, SQIVND (reference sequence). V was cut by 0 bases and J by 5 bases, with 11 bases left in between. Supplemented by reference TRBV19 and TRBJ2-1, the full variable domain reads DGGITQSPKYLFRKEGQNVTLSCEQNLNHDAMYWYRQDPGQGLRLIYYSQIVNDFQKGDIAEGYSVSREKKESFPLTVTSAQKNPTAFYLCASSIDGGSHNEQFFGPGTRLTVL.

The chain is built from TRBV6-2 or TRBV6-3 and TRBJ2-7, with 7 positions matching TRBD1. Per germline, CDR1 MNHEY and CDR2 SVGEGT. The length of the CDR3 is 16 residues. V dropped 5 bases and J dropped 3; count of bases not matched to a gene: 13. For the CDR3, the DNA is TGTGCCAGCAGTACACCCCCGGACAGGATATACTACGAGCAGTACTTC. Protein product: CASSTPPDRIYYEQYF.

The CDR3 coding sequence is TGCGCCAGCAGCTTGGCCGGGATGACAGATACGCAGTATTTT. This sequence encodes CASSLAGMTDTQYF. The chain is built from TRBV5-1 and TRBJ2-3, with D possibly being TRBD2 (5 bases). The CDR3 contains 14 residues. The germline V gene encodes CDR1 SGHRS and CDR2 YFSETQ. V was clipped by 0 bases and J by 3 bases, with 8 bases between them.

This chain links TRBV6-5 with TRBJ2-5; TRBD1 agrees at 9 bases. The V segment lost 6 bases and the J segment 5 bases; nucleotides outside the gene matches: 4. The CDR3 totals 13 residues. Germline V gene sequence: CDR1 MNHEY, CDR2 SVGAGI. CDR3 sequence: CASSRTGAETQYF. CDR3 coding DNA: TGTGCCAGCAGCCGGACAGGGGCGGAGACCCAGTACTTC.

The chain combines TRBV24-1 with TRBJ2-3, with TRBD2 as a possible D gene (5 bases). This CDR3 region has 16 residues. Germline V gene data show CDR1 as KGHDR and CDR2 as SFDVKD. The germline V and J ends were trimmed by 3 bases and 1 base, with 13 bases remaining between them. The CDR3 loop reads CATSDLPGSGTDTQYF. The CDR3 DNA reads TGTGCCACCAGTGATCTCCCGGGATCAGGCACAGATACGCAGTATTTT.

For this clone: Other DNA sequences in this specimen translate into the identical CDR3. CDR3 protein: CASSYLQGNSPLHF. CDR3 nucleotides: TGTGCCAGCAGTTACTTACAGGGAAATTCACCCCTCCACTTT. The rearrangement joins TRBV6-5 to TRBJ1-6; maybe TRBD1 (6 bases). Trimming shortened V by 1 base and J by 7 bases, and 8 bases separated the two germline ends. The CDR3 length is 14 residues. The V gene's germline CDR1 is MNHEY and CDR2 SVGAGI.

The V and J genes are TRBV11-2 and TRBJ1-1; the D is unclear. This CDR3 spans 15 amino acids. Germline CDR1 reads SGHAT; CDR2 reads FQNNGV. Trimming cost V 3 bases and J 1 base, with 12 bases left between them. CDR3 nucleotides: TGTGCCAGCAGCTTTAAACCGACGGGGAACACTGAAGCTTTCTTT. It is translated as CASSFKPTGNTEAFF.

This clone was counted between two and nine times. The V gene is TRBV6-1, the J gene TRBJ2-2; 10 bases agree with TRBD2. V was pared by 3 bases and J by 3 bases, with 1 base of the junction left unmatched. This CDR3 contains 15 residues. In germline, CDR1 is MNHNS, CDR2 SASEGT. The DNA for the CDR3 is TGTGCCAGCAGTGAGCTAGCGGGGGACACCGGGGAGCTGTTTTTT. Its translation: CASSELAGDTGELFF.

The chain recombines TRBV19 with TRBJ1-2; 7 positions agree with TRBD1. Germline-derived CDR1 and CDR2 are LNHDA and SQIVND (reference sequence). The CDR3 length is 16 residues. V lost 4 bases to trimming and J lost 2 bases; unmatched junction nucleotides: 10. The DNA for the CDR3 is TGTGCCAGTAGTAGACCGGGACAGTTTTCCAACTATGGCTACACCTTC. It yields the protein CASSRPGQFSNYGYTF.

This CDR3 is CASSQEPMGGGLSYNEQFF. For the CDR3, the DNA is TGTGCCAGCAGCCAAGAGCCTATGGGCGGGGGCCTCTCCTACAATGAGCAGTTCTTC. This chain joins TRBV4-2 and TRBJ2-1, with a weak D call TRBD2 (7 bases). The V gene lost 0 bases and the J gene lost 0 bases, with 18 bases spanning the gap. The V gene's germline CDR1 is LGHNA and CDR2 YNFKEQ. This CDR3 has 19 amino acids.

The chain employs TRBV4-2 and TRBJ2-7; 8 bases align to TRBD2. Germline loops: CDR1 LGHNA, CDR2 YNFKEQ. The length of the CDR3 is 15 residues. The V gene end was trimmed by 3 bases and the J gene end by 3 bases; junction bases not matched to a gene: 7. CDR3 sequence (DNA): TGTGCCAGCAGCCAGAGAGCGGGGGACTTCTACGAGCAGTACTTC. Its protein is CASSQRAGDFYEQYF.

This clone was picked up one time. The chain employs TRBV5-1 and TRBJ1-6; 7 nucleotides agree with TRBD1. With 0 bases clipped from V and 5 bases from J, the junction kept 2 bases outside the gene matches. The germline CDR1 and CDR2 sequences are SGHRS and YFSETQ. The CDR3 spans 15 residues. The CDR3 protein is CASSLDQGDNSPLHF. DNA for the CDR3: TGCGCCAGCAGCTTGGATCAGGGGGATAATTCACCCCTCCACTTT.

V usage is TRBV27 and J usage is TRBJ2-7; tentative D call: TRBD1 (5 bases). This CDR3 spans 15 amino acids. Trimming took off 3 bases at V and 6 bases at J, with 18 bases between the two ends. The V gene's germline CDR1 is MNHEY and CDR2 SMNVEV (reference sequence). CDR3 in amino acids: CASSFRATQVREQYF. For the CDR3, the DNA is TGTGCCAGCAGTTTCCGAGCCACACAGGTACGCGAGCAGTACTTC.

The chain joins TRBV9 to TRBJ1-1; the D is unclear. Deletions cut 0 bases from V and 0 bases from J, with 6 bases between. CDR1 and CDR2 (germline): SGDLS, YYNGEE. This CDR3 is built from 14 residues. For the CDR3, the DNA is TGTGCCAGCAGCGTAGATCAATTGAACACTGAAGCTTTCTTT. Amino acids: CASSVDQLNTEAFF.

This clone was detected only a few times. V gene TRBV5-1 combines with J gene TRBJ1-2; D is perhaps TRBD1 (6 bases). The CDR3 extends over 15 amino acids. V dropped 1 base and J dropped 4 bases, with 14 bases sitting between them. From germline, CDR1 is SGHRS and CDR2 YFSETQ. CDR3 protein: CASSLPGGTSYGYTF. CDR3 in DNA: TGCGCCAGCAGCTTGCCGGGTGGGACAAGCTATGGCTACACCTTC.

CDR3 residues: CASSPPSQGWGQYF. The DNA of the CDR3 is TGTGCCAGCTCACCACCGAGCCAGGGGTGGGGGCAGTACTTC. This chain joins TRBV18 and TRBJ2-7, with D possibly being TRBD1 (6 bases). Germline values: CDR1 KGHSH, CDR2 LQKENI. The CDR3 covers 14 residues. Trimming pared 0 bases from V and 9 bases from J, leaving 15 bases between.

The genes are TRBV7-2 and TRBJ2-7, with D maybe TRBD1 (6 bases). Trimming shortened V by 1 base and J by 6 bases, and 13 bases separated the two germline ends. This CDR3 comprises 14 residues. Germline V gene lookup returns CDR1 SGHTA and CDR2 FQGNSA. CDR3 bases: TGTGCCAGCAGCTTAGGGGGCAGGGGTCTCGAGCAGTACTTC. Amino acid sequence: CASSLGGRGLEQYF.